This record covers a single TCR beta chain. This clonotype was counted at least ten times. Its recognized antigen is unknown. Base qualities are missing; no much larger clone stands one base away. Trimming takes 6 bases from V and 0 bases from J, and the germline ends sit 9 bases apart. From a lookup of the germline V gene (reference sequence), CDR1 and CDR2 are DFQATT and SNEGSKA. From the cysteine through the phenylalanine, the CDR3 covers 12 amino acids. Left in the record is the CDR3 DNA by itself, 36 bases read in frame from the first base. The data were obtained in a study of T cells in Graves' hyperthyroidism and ophthalmopathy (dated by TCRdb to about 2019). The study in broad terms: Peripheral blood was collected at initial diagnosis, before any treatment. To identify TCR V-J signatures that set the groups apart, the researchers used a discovery cohort of 100 patients, made up of 40 to 45 with Graves' ophthalmopathy and 57 with stable Graves' hyperthyroidism. Prospective prediction of ophthalmopathy was tested in an independent validation cohort consisting of some 19 hyperthyroidism patients and about 17 patients who later progressed to ophthalmopathy. Thyroid tissue and blood T-cell repertoires from six or seven Graves' hyperthyroidism patients were also compared in the study. The approximately 100 discovery patients were randomly split 7:3 into training and test sets. The paper reports TCR Vbeta CDR3 sequencing of roughly 140 peripheral blood samples: under 45 ophthalmopathy, fewer than 80 hyperthyroidism and around 17 progressor patients. After blood sampling, hyperthyroidism patients were treated with methimazole at a starting dose of 30 mg daily, and ophthalmopathy patients were treated with high-dose intravenous methylprednisolone. What the authors observed across the whole study: No statistical method was used to set the sample size in advance, and investigators knew the group allocation. In cross-validation, a model built on a 13 V-J signature told ophthalmopathy apart from stable hyperthyroidism with 85% to 90% sensitivity and roughly 83% specificity, and in testing the same model reached 80%/75%. Most expanded thyroid clonotypes (frequency above 0.001) were also detected in blood, suggesting blood repertoires may reflect thyroid immune responses. In validation, progression to ophthalmopathy was predicted by the model with 70% to 71% sensitivity and under 85% specificity, a median of roughly 6 months before onset.

The TCR beta CDR3 regions were amplified from RNA transcripts. For the first round of RT-PCR on the TCR CDR3, the HTBI primer set was used together with the Qiagen OneStep RT-PCR kit. Libraries were constructed in a second round of multiplex PCR, after which size selection and purification were performed. Libraries were sequenced paired-end with 100 bp reads on an Illumina HiSeq2000. The source study handled its data this way. SOAPnuke was used to process the raw data, with reads discarded if the reads contained adapters or uncalled bases, had a mean Phred below 15, or lacked an exact constant-primer or identifier match. High-quality paired reads were merged with COPE v1.2.5, and unique nucleotide sequences were defined as clonotypes. MiTCR v1.1 was used to align clonotypes to the IMGT TRBV, TRBD and TRBJ reference segments. The analysis was restricted to V-J combinations with a frequency above 0.0001, which together covered about 99% of the repertoires. The TCS score was defined as F50 (clonal expansion) divided by E x V (chaos), with BLOSUM62-based TCRdist calculated between CDR3 peptides within each V-J. Welch's t-statistics and random forest reduced roughly 540 V-J features to 10 to 15, which were used in a naive Bayes classifier (R e1071). The raw public data were reprocessed by TCRdb itself: fastp quality trimming at Q25, MiXCR clonotype calling, in-frame beta chains only. Rows are unified per CDR3 protein, each entry keeping the most common DNA and genes. Here the V and J calls rest on TCRdb's processing, not on the authors' analysis. This sample holds some 620,000 distinct CDR3 sequences; around 15% were observed only once. The ten largest clones represent over 3.5% of the sample.

A patient counted as having stable Graves' hyperthyroidism if no progression to ophthalmopathy occurred over 18 months of follow-up. Hyperthyroidism patients were newly diagnosed, with disease duration under 2 months, and aged 18 to 65 years. The study excluded patients with uncontrolled infections, other autoimmune diseases, pregnancy or lactation. Diagnoses were based on clinical symptoms, serum thyroxine and TRAb, thyroid ultrasound and orbital computed tomography. Ficoll-Paque density gradient centrifugation was used to isolate PBMCs from approximately 10 ml of fresh peripheral blood. Trizol reagent was used to extract total RNA, and RNA quality was then checked on an Agilent 2100 Bioanalyzer.

The clonotype comes from a woman under 40 with Graves' hyperthyroidism. Sequencing was done on a sample of blood. The chain is assembled from TRBV20-1 and TRBJ2-7, with TRBD1 tentatively as D gene (6 bases match). This receptor carries the CDR3 CSAWDNSYEQYF. The nucleotide sequence reads TGCAGTGCATGGGACAACTCCTACGAGCAGTACTTC.